The 23 T cell receptor beta chains presented below share a single source sample, sequenced in a study of blood T cell repertoires in COVID-19. Method: immunoSEQ multiplex PCR; TCRdb's copy keeps in-frame clones and lacks some. The sample holds 60,000 to 75,000 clones; approximately 79% are singletons and the top ten take about 25%. The sequencing sample was made of peripheral blood. These receptors were taken from a man aged 60-69 years with active or convalescent COVID-19.

The chain combines TRBV24-1 with TRBJ1-2; D ambiguous. The CDR3 consists of 15 residues. V was clipped by 0 bases and J by 8 bases, with 15 bases between them. Per germline, CDR1 KGHDR and CDR2 SFDVKD. The CDR3, as DNA: TGTGCCACCAGTGATTTGAAACAAACCCTCGGGGGCTACACCTTC. This encodes CATSDLKQTLGGYTF.

This sequence joins TRBV5-1 and TRBJ2-7; 11 bases align to TRBD2. The CDR3 is made up of 15 amino acids. The germline V gene encodes CDR1 SGHRS and CDR2 YFSETQ. With V trimmed by 0 bases and J by 6 bases, 5 bases remained unmatched. This CDR3 is CASSLGLAGYSEQYF. DNA of the CDR3: TGCGCCAGCAGCTTGGGACTAGCGGGGTACAGCGAGCAGTACTTC.

The chain employs TRBV4-1 and TRBJ2-7; the match to TRBD1 covers 7 bases. V trimming: 5 bases; J trimming: 4 bases; junction bases outside the gene matches: 11. Germline CDR1 and CDR2: MGHRA and YSYEKL. The CDR3 sequence is 15 residues long. The DNA for the CDR3 is TGCGCCAGCAGCGTAGCCGGGACAGCGACTTACGAGCAGTACTTC. It translates to CASSVAGTATYEQYF.

This clone was counted a few times. The J gene is TRBJ2-3, the V gene TRBV7-6; the match to TRBD2 covers 12 bases. The CDR3 consists of 18 residues. V gave up 2 bases and J gave up 1 base; unmatched junction bases: 7. Germline-derived CDR1 and CDR2 are SGHVS and FNYEAQ. The CDR3 loop reads CASSLSIGTSGRTDTQYF. The CDR3 region has the DNA TGTGCCAGCAGCTTAAGCATAGGGACTAGCGGGCGCACAGATACGCAGTATTTT.

The rearrangement links TRBV6-5 to TRBJ1-6; D might be TRBD1 (6 bases). The ends were cut back, 6 bases at V and 8 bases at J, with 14 bases in the middle. This CDR3 region has 14 residues. The germline CDR1 and CDR2 sequences are MNHEY and SVGAGI. Written as DNA, the CDR3 is TGTGCCAGCAGAGTCAGGGGAGGGTATTCACCCCTCCACTTT. This translates into CASRVRGGYSPLHF.

V is TRBV2 and J is TRBJ1-1; TRBD1 agrees at 8 bases. Germline assignment: CDR1 SNHLY and CDR2 FYNNEI. Unmatched junction bases numbered 9, after V lost 6 bases and J lost 6 bases. The CDR3 sequence is 14 residues long. CDR3 region: CASRDRVGNAEAFF. Here the CDR3 DNA reads TGTGCCAGCAGGGACAGGGTGGGTAACGCTGAAGCTTTCTTT.

In its sample, this clone was seen once. This chain links TRBV5-1 with TRBJ2-2; 7 positions match TRBD2. The CDR3 runs 16 residues. Germline V lookup: CDR1 SGHRS, CDR2 YFSETQ. Trimming cost V 4 bases and J 6 bases; bases outside gene matches: 12. CDR3 bases: TGCGCCAGCAGCCCCCGGCCGGGGGGACGGTCCGGGGAGCTGTTTTTT. The encoded protein is CASSPRPGGRSGELFF.

This chain links TRBV14 with TRBJ2-5; possible D gene TRBD1, 5 bases. V lost 0 bases, J lost 2 bases, and 25 bases lay in between. Germline V CDR1 and CDR2: SGHDN, FVKESK. This CDR3 region has 20 residues. CDR3 region: CASSQDYPLLMGLIQETQYF. CDR3 sequence (DNA): TGTGCCAGCAGCCAAGACTATCCCCTCCTAATGGGGCTAATACAAGAGACCCAGTACTTC.

This sequence joins TRBV24-1 and TRBJ1-4, with TRBD1 matching over 8 bases. CDR1 and CDR2 (germline): KGHDR, SFDVKD. The CDR3 is 14 residues long. The junction had 3 bases not matched to a gene; V was cut back by 3 bases and J by 7 bases. Here the CDR3 reads CATSDPGGGEKLFF. The CDR3 bases are TGTGCCACCAGTGATCCAGGGGGCGGTGAAAAACTGTTTTTT.

In this sample, this clone turned up a few times. V gene TRBV4-1 combines with J gene TRBJ1-4; weak D call: TRBD1 (6 bases). The CDR3 covers 15 residues. Germline assignment: CDR1 MGHRA and CDR2 YSYEKL. V was cut by 4 bases and J by 7 bases, with 16 bases left in between. CDR3 loop: CASSLLQGLGEKLFF. CDR3 DNA sequence: TGCGCCAGCAGCCTACTCCAGGGGCTAGGTGAAAAACTGTTTTTT.

The CDR3 protein is CASSRGGNQETQYF. CDR3 sequence (DNA): TGTGCCAGTAGCCGTGGGGGGAACCAAGAGACCCAGTACTTC. The chain is built from TRBV7-2 and TRBJ2-5; a weak D match, TRBD2 (6 bases). Trimming shortened V by 9 bases and J by 0 bases, and 14 bases separated the two germline ends. There are 14 residues in the CDR3. The germline V gene has CDR1 SGHTA and CDR2 FQGNSA.

The CDR3 DNA follows: TGTGCCAGCAGTGAACGGGGGGGAGGGGCGAGCAATCAGCCCCAGCATTTT. This translates into CASSERGGGASNQPQHF. This chain connects TRBV6-1 to TRBJ1-5, with D maybe TRBD1 (5 bases). CDR1 and CDR2 from the germline V gene are MNHNS and SASEGT. The germline V and J ends were trimmed by 2 bases and 1 base, with 15 bases remaining between them. The CDR3 is made up of 17 amino acids.

The chain joins TRBV6-2 or TRBV6-3 to TRBJ2-7; TRBD1 aligns across 9 bases. This CDR3 region has 16 residues. With V trimmed by 2 bases and J by 4 bases, 9 bases remained unmatched. Germline lookup yields CDR1 MNHEY and CDR2 SVGEGT. The CDR3 here is CASSYERGTGRYEQYF. As DNA, the CDR3 is TGTGCCAGCAGTTACGAGCGCGGGACAGGGAGGTACGAGCAGTACTTC.

The V and J genes are TRBV5-1 and TRBJ1-2; no firm D call. Trimming cost V 1 base and J 3 bases, with 10 bases left between them. Germline assignment: CDR1 SGHRS and CDR2 YFSETQ. The CDR3 covers 14 residues. The CDR3: CASSLSTSDYGYTF. CDR3 coding DNA: TGCGCCAGCAGCTTGTCGACATCGGACTATGGCTACACCTTC.

The V gene is TRBV2, the J gene TRBJ1-2, with 12 bases lining up with TRBD1. The CDR3 has 18 residues. J was trimmed by 7 bases and V by 8 bases; bases with no gene match: 20. CDR1 is SNHLY and CDR2 is FYNNEI in the germline V gene. The CDR3 sequence: CASEGAGTGGAASPGYTF. CDR3 in DNA: TGTGCCAGCGAAGGGGCGGGGACAGGGGGCGCAGCTTCGCCTGGCTACACCTTC. The whole variable domain, remainder taken from reference TRBV2 and TRBJ1-2, is EPEVTQTPSHQVTQMGQEVILRCVPISNHLYFYWYRQILGQKVEFLVSFYNNEISEKSEIFDDQFSVERPDGSNFTLKIRSTKLEDSAMYFCASEGAGTGGAASPGYTFGSGTRLTVV.

This chain uses TRBV24-1 with TRBJ2-3; possibly TRBD1 for D (6 bases). This CDR3 region has 18 residues. The V end lost 5 bases, the J end lost 4 bases, and 24 bases lay between the germline ends. Germline loops: CDR1 KGHDR, CDR2 SFDVKD. The DNA for the CDR3 is TGTGCCACCAGTGCCCGACTCTTGGGTGTGGGACAACCAGATACGCAGTATTTT. As protein: CATSARLLGVGQPDTQYF.

The chain combines TRBV19 with TRBJ1-5; a weak D match, TRBD1 (6 bases). V was clipped by 2 bases and J by 8 bases, with 13 bases between them. Germline V gene data show CDR1 as LNHDA and CDR2 as SQIVND (reference sequence). The CDR3 is 14 amino acids. The chain's CDR3 is CASSISRGGEPQHF. CDR3 in DNA: TGTGCCAGTAGTATAAGCAGGGGAGGGGAGCCCCAGCATTTT.

The table lists this clone with a few counts. The V gene is TRBV6-5, the J gene TRBJ2-2; 7 nucleotides align to TRBD1. Germline-derived CDR1 and CDR2 are MNHEY and SVGAGI. J lost 1 base, V lost 7 bases, and 6 bases had no gene match. The CDR3 contains 15 residues. CDR3 DNA: TGTGCCAGCATCCAAAGGACAGGGAACACCGGGGAGCTGTTTTTT. As protein: CASIQRTGNTGELFF.

The rearrangement joins TRBV5-1 to TRBJ1-2; weak D call: TRBD1 (6 bases). V was cut by 4 bases and J by 0 bases, with 7 bases left in between. The V gene's germline CDR1 is SGHRS and CDR2 YFSETQ. This CDR3 is built from 13 residues. The CDR3 DNA sequence: TGCGCCAGCAGCGGGACATCTAACTATGGCTACACCTTC. Its protein is CASSGTSNYGYTF.

This sequence joins TRBV5-4 and TRBJ2-5; 7 bases are a match to TRBD1. The germline CDR1 and CDR2 sequences are SGHNT and YYREEE (reference sequence). Germline trimming cut 5 bases from V and 4 bases from J; bases unmatched to any gene: 5. This CDR3 has 13 amino acids. CDR3 amino acids: CASSDPGGETQYF. For the CDR3, the DNA is TGTGCCAGCAGTGACCCAGGGGGAGAGACCCAGTACTTC. The full variable domain, completed using reference TRBV5-4 and TRBJ2-5, is ETGVTQSPTHLIKTRGQQVTLRCSSQSGHNTVSWYQQALGQGPQFIFQYYREEENGRGNFPPRFSGLQFPNYSSELNVNALELDDSALYLCASSDPGGETQYFGPGTRLLVL.

The CDR3 is CASSSVSGGTDTQYF. The DNA for the CDR3 is TGTGCCAGCAGTAGCGTTAGCGGGGGCACAGATACGCAGTATTTT. This rearrangement joins TRBV25-1 to TRBJ2-3; 8 bases line up with TRBD2. Germline V CDR1 and CDR2: MGHDK, SYGVNS. V shed 5 bases and J 1 base; nucleotides not matched to a gene: 5. The CDR3 is 15 residues long.

The chain recombines TRBV10-3 with TRBJ2-5; tentative D call: TRBD2 (6 bases). The germline gives CDR1 ENHRY, CDR2 SYGVKD. The CDR3 length is 15 residues. Trimming shortened V by 3 bases and J by 5 bases, and 16 bases separated the two germline ends. CDR3 bases: TGTGCCATCAGTGACGGAGGGGAAGGCACTGAGACCCAGTACTTC. Encoded protein: CAISDGGEGTETQYF.

The V call is TRBV24-1, the J call TRBJ1-5, with 8 bases identical to TRBD1. Trimming took 4 bases from V and 1 from J; bases not matched to a gene: 5. Germline CDR1 is KGHDR and CDR2 is SFDVKD. The CDR3 runs 16 residues. CDR3 sequence reads: CATSESTGASNQPQHF. The CDR3, as DNA: TGTGCCACCAGTGAGTCGACAGGGGCGAGCAATCAGCCCCAGCATTTT.